The 24 T cell receptor beta chains below come from one sample, sequenced in a study of T cells in Graves' hyperthyroidism and ophthalmopathy. Amplified TCR beta CDR3 regions derived from RNA transcripts. The TCR CDR3 was amplified in a first-round RT-PCR using the HTBI primer set. TCRdb ran MiXCR on the multiplex PCR reads and lists one entry per CDR3 protein. The table records about 480,000 distinct CDR3 sequences, approximately 14% of them present only once. The specimen was blood. The receptors derive from a woman under 30 with Graves' hyperthyroidism.

This clonotype was seen ten or more times. V usage is TRBV9 and J usage is TRBJ2-2; 14 bases match TRBD2. This CDR3 contains 20 residues. V was pared by 0 bases and J by 7 bases, with 14 bases of the junction left unmatched. CDR1 and CDR2 (germline): SGDLS, YYNGEE. The CDR3 DNA follows: TGTGCCAGCAGCGTAGGAGGAGGACTAGCGGGAGGAAGGAGGAACGGGGAGCTGTTTTTT. Protein sequence: CASSVGGGLAGGRRNGELFF.

This clonotype was seen repeatedly, ten times or more. The chain couples TRBV12-3 or TRBV12-4 to TRBJ2-1; 8 bases match TRBD2. V was clipped by 7 bases and J by 0 bases; unmatched bases: 5. This CDR3 spans 15 amino acids. CDR3 sequence reads: CASITGGGSYNEQFF. CDR3 coding DNA: TGTGCCAGCATCACCGGGGGGGGCTCCTACAATGAGCAGTTCTTC.

In its sample, this clonotype was seen many times. The J gene is TRBJ2-1, the V gene TRBV7-2; D is possibly TRBD1 or TRBD2 (5 bases each). The CDR3 consists of 14 residues. Trimming pared 5 bases from V and 2 bases from J, leaving 10 bases between. Germline CDR1 and CDR2: SGHTA and FQGNSA. Written as DNA, the CDR3 is TGTGCCAGCAGCCGGGGACCACCCTACAATGAGCAGTTCTTC. Translating gives CASSRGPPYNEQFF.

This clonotype was counted ten times or more. The chain employs TRBV28 and TRBJ2-3; a possible D gene is TRBD1 (6 bases). The CDR3 is 13 residues long. Germline assignment: CDR1 MDHEN and CDR2 SYDVKM. Deletions cut 4 bases from V and 6 bases from J, with 11 bases between. CDR3 nucleotides: TGTGCCAGCAGTTCTGGACAGCCGGATACGCAGTATTTT. It is translated as CASSSGQPDTQYF.

The rearrangement joins TRBV30 to TRBJ1-5; maybe TRBD1 (6 bases). Germline loops: CDR1 GTSNPN, CDR2 SVGIG (reference sequence). CDR3 length: 12 amino acids. Trimming removed 2 bases from V and 6 bases from J, with 8 bases in between. CDR3 in amino acids: CAWSTGPQPQHF. The CDR3 nucleotides are TGTGCCTGGAGTACAGGGCCTCAGCCCCAGCATTTT.

This clonotype was recorded many times. The chain couples TRBV19 to TRBJ2-1, with 9 positions matching TRBD2. Trimming cost V 6 bases and J 6 bases; bases outside gene matches: 9. Germline values: CDR1 LNHDA, CDR2 SQIVND (reference sequence). There are 15 residues in the CDR3. CDR3 loop: CASSHWSSGTNEQFF. CDR3 bases: TGTGCCAGTAGCCATTGGTCTAGCGGGACCAATGAGCAGTTCTTC.

This clonotype was seen a handful of times. The CDR3 DNA sequence: TGTGCCAGCAGCCGCGGAGACACCGGGGAGCTGTTTTTT. As protein: CASSRGDTGELFF. This chain joins TRBV3-1 and TRBJ2-2; D is unresolved. The CDR3 is 13 residues long. V shed 4 bases and J shed 3 bases, with 6 bases lying between them. Germline V gene data show CDR1 as LGHDT and CDR2 as YNNKEL (reference sequence). The whole variable domain, filled in from reference TRBV3-1 and TRBJ2-2, reads DTAVSQTPKYLVTQMGNDKSIKCEQNLGHDTMYWYKQDSKKFLKIMFSYNNKELIINETVPNRFSPKSPDKAHLNLHINSLELGDSAVYFCASSRGDTGELFFGEGSRLTVL.

The rearrangement uses TRBV20-1 and TRBJ1-1, with TRBD1 matching over 10 bases. CDR1 and CDR2 (germline): DFQATT, SNEGSKA (reference sequence). CDR3 length equals 11 residues. The CDR3 protein is CSGQGGTEAFF. Here the CDR3 DNA reads TGCAGCGGACAGGGGGGCACTGAAGCTTTCTTT.

Many counts were recorded for this clonotype. The chain recombines TRBV7-8 with TRBJ2-1; 9 positions match TRBD2. V was clipped by 1 base and J by 10 bases; unmatched bases: 5. Germline V gene sequence: CDR1 SGHVS, CDR2 FQNEAQ. The CDR3 loop spans 14 amino acids. The CDR3 is CASSLERLAGEQFF. CDR3 in DNA: TGTGCCAGCAGCTTAGAACGGCTAGCGGGAGAGCAGTTCTTC.

This clonotype was detected many times. V is TRBV13 and J is TRBJ2-1; the match to TRBD2 covers 7 bases. Per the germline V gene, CDR1 is PRHDT and CDR2 is FYEKMQ (reference sequence). The CDR3 consists of 15 residues. V was clipped by 0 bases and J by 8 bases; unmatched bases: 7. As DNA, the CDR3 is TGTGCCAGCAGCTTAGGGGGCGGGAGTGGTGATGAGCAGTTCTTC. Translating gives CASSLGGGSGDEQFF.

The chain employs TRBV11-3 and TRBJ2-1; 8 nucleotides agree with TRBD1. CDR3 length: 16 amino acids. V shed 1 base and J 6 bases; nucleotides not matched to a gene: 8. Per germline, CDR1 SGHNT and CDR2 YENEEA. CDR3: CASSLARTGLSNEQFF. The CDR3 DNA reads as TGTGCCAGCAGCTTAGCTCGGACAGGGTTAAGCAATGAGCAGTTCTTC.

This clonotype was counted ten times or more. The rearrangement uses TRBV19 and TRBJ1-2; no clear D gene. Between the trimmed V and J ends, which lost 3 bases and 2 bases, there was a span of 13 bases. The CDR3 covers 15 residues. CDR1 and CDR2 (germline): LNHDA, SQIVND (reference sequence). CDR3 amino acids: CASSIWQGDNYGYTF. CDR3 nucleotide sequence: TGTGCCAGTAGTATTTGGCAAGGAGACAACTATGGCTACACCTTC.

This clonotype was counted ten times or more. J is TRBJ1-1 and V is TRBV7-9; 9 bases are a match to TRBD1. CDR3 size: 15 residues. Germline V gene sequence: CDR1 SEHNR, CDR2 FQNEAQ (reference sequence). J lost 4 bases, V lost 5 bases, and 8 bases had no gene match. DNA of the CDR3: TGTGCCAGCAGCACAACAGGGGGCGCCCGCACTGAAGCTTTCTTT. This sequence encodes CASSTTGGARTEAFF.

The table lists this clonotype with many counts. The chain uses TRBV6-5 and TRBJ1-2, with 9 bases matching TRBD1. The ends lost 1 base at V and 4 bases at J; junction bases unmatched: 4. From germline, CDR1 is MNHEY and CDR2 SVGAGI. This CDR3 region has 15 residues. The CDR3 loop is CASSYLQGAGYGYTF. The DNA for the CDR3 is TGTGCCAGCAGTTACTTACAGGGGGCTGGCTATGGCTACACCTTC.

The gene calls are TRBV7-6 and TRBJ2-5; 10 bases are shared with TRBD2. The CDR3 is 15 residues long. V trimming: 4 bases; J trimming: 1 base; junction bases outside the gene matches: 3. Germline CDR1 is SGHVS and CDR2 is FNYEAQ. The CDR3 DNA reads as TGTGCCAGCAGCTCTGGACTAGCGGTCCAAGAGACCCAGTACTTC. Amino acids: CASSSGLAVQETQYF.

Points on this clonotype: A junction end diverges from the germline sequence, so it may reflect a read error. This chain uses TRBV5-1 with TRBJ2-5; 13 bases align to TRBD2. The CDR3 has 16 amino acids. Germline lookup yields CDR1 SGHRS and CDR2 YFSETQ. CDR3 loop: CASSTGLAGLQETQYF. The CDR3 DNA is TGCGCCAGCAGCACGGGACTAGCGGGGCTCCAAGAGACCCAATACTTC.

This clonotype has just a few counts. This chain connects TRBV18 to TRBJ2-3; the match to TRBD2 covers 11 bases. The CDR3 extends over 17 amino acids. V shed 2 bases, J shed 5 bases, and the junction held 9 bases outside the gene matches. CDR1 and CDR2 from the germline V gene are KGHSH and LQKENI. CDR3 amino acids: CASSPSVLAGEIDTQYF. The CDR3 bases are TGTGCCAGCTCACCAAGTGTACTAGCGGGAGAAATAGATACGCAGTATTTT.

The rearrangement uses TRBV9 and TRBJ2-3, with 8 bases lining up with TRBD2. With 0 bases clipped from V and 3 bases from J, the junction kept 3 bases outside the gene matches. The CDR3 runs to 15 residues. The germline CDR1 and CDR2 sequences are SGDLS and YYNGEE. The CDR3 sequence is CASSVDAGGTDTQYF. CDR3 nucleotide sequence: TGTGCCAGCAGCGTAGACGCGGGAGGAACAGATACGCAGTATTTT.

Only a few counts were recorded for this clonotype. The J gene is TRBJ2-3, the V gene TRBV3-1; TRBD1 agrees at 9 bases. Trimming at V came to 4 bases and at J to 0 bases, leaving 5 bases not matched to a gene. Germline-derived CDR1 and CDR2 are LGHDT and YNNKEL (reference sequence). The CDR3 runs 16 residues. This CDR3 reads CASSLNRGLSTDTQYF. DNA of the CDR3: TGTGCCAGCAGCCTGAACAGGGGGCTTAGCACAGATACGCAGTATTTT.

There are many counts of this clonotype. The V and J genes are TRBV5-1 and TRBJ1-1; possibly TRBD1 for D (5 bases). CDR3 size: 12 residues. The germline V gene has CDR1 SGHRS and CDR2 YFSETQ. V lost 0 bases to trimming and J lost 7 bases, with 7 bases between them. The CDR3 region has the DNA TGCGCCAGCAGCTTGGAGGGACGTGAAGCTTTCTTT. It encodes CASSLEGREAFF.

This clonotype was observed many times. The chain carries TRBV10-2 and TRBJ2-2; D unresolved. V shed 7 bases and J shed 5 bases, with 8 bases lying between them. CDR3 length equals 12 residues. Germline V CDR1 and CDR2: WSHSY, SAAADI. The CDR3 sequence: CASKARTGELFF. CDR3 DNA sequence: TGCGCCAGCAAAGCCCGAACCGGGGAGCTGTTTTTT.

Ten or more counts support this clonotype. The chain employs TRBV2 and TRBJ1-5; weak D call: TRBD1 (5 bases). The CDR3 runs to 15 residues. Deletions cut 2 bases from V and 3 bases from J, with 11 bases between. CDR1 and CDR2 (germline): SNHLY, FYNNEI. The CDR3: CASSEQGRVNQPQHF. CDR3 nucleotides: TGTGCCAGCAGTGAACAGGGCAGGGTCAATCAGCCCCAGCATTTT.

The V and J genes are TRBV30 and TRBJ2-7; perhaps TRBD2 as D (5 bases). Germline V gives CDR1 GTSNPN, CDR2 SVGIG (reference sequence). V dropped 0 bases and J dropped 4 bases, with 10 bases sitting between them. This CDR3 has 13 amino acids. CDR3 nucleotide sequence: TGTGCCTGGAGTGTAGCGGATCCATACGAGCAGTACTTC. Translated: CAWSVADPYEQYF.

Ten or more counts support this clonotype. This chain uses TRBV6-1 with TRBJ2-1, with D possibly matching TRBD2 (6 bases). CDR3 length equals 21 residues. Trimming shortened V by 5 bases and J by 1 base, and 30 bases separated the two germline ends. Germline V gives CDR1 MNHNS, CDR2 SASEGT. As DNA, the CDR3 is TGTGCCAGCAGTAAGGACCGTTACCAAACGAGGGGAGGCTATTCCTACAATGAGCAGTTCTTC. Translation: CASSKDRYQTRGGYSYNEQFF.